Below, 13 T cell receptor beta chains from the same sample are listed, as sequenced in a study of blood T cell repertoires in COVID-19. Only in-frame clones appear in the TCRdb table, and some are missing; sequencing was by immunoSEQ multiplex PCR. This sample has 200,000 to 250,000 clones, with about 86% found just once. Sequencing was carried out using peripheral blood. All receptors come from an elderly man with acute or convalescent COVID-19.

The V call is TRBV4-1, the J call TRBJ2-5, with 14 bases identical to TRBD2. The CDR3 totals 16 residues. Unmatched junction bases numbered 5, after V lost 4 bases and J lost 4 bases. CDR1 and CDR2 from the germline V gene are MGHRA and YSYEKL. The CDR3, as DNA: TGCGCCAGCAGCCCCTACGGGACTAGCGGGGGAGAGACCCAGTACTTC. This codes for CASSPYGTSGGETQYF.

The chain combines TRBV10-2 with TRBJ1-2; no reliable D call. Germline CDR1 reads WSHSY; CDR2 reads SAAADI. The CDR3 has 14 residues. Trimming stripped 9 bases from V and 4 bases from J, with 18 bases between. The CDR3 DNA sequence: TGCGCCAGTCATGGCCCGAATCGGGGCTATGGCTACACCTTC. Its protein is CASHGPNRGYGYTF.

As DNA, the CDR3 is TGTGCCAGCAGCTTAGCCGAGGGCTACAATGAGCAGTTCTTC. Encoded protein: CASSLAEGYNEQFF. This sequence joins TRBV7-6 and TRBJ2-1; D possibly corresponds to TRBD2 (5 bases). Germline lookup yields CDR1 SGHVS and CDR2 FNYEAQ. The V end lost 0 bases, the J end lost 3 bases, and 6 bases lay between the germline ends. This CDR3 spans 14 amino acids.

This clone is a singleton in its sample. The chain combines TRBV27 with TRBJ2-1, with 13 bases aligning to TRBD2. This CDR3 region has 20 residues. In germline, CDR1 is MNHEY, CDR2 SMNVEV (reference sequence). The V gene end was trimmed by 1 base and the J gene end by 4 bases; junction bases not matched to a gene: 13. The CDR3 DNA reads as TGTGCCAGCAGTTTATACCGAGGGACTAGCGGGACCGAGGTATACAATGAGCAGTTCTTC. Residues: CASSLYRGTSGTEVYNEQFF.

The rearrangement joins TRBV3-1 (or the pseudogene TRBV3-2) to TRBJ2-7; tentatively, D is TRBD1 (5 bases). Germline CDR1 reads LGHDT; CDR2 reads YNNKEL (reference sequence). CDR3 length equals 14 residues. Trimming left V 2 bases short and J 7 bases short, with 15 bases between. The CDR3 DNA sequence: TGTGCCAGCAGCCAACTCTGGAGTTCAGGGGAGCAGTACTTC. Amino acid sequence: CASSQLWSSGEQYF.

This clone has just a few counts. The V call is TRBV6-2 or TRBV6-3, the J call TRBJ1-1, with TRBD1 identical over 8 bases. Losses at the gene ends were 6 bases for V and 4 bases for J; bases not matched to a gene: 10. CDR3 size: 15 residues. Germline assignment: CDR1 MNHEY and CDR2 SVGEGT. CDR3 residues: CASSKPRGRSTEAFF. The DNA for the CDR3 is TGTGCCAGCAGCAAACCCAGGGGGCGATCCACTGAAGCTTTCTTT.

This chain connects TRBV7-9 to TRBJ1-1; a weak D match, TRBD1 (5 bases). Trimming left V 4 bases short and J 1 base short, with 13 bases between. Germline lookup yields CDR1 SEHNR and CDR2 FQNEAQ (reference sequence). This CDR3 contains 15 residues. The CDR3 here is CASSWTTRQNTEAFF. DNA for the CDR3: TGTGCCAGCAGCTGGACAACTCGACAGAACACTGAAGCTTTCTTT.

CDR3: CASSYEVAGELFF. The DNA for the CDR3 is TGTGCCAGCAGTTACGAGGTGGCCGGGGAGCTGTTTTTT. The genes are TRBV4-2 and TRBJ2-2; D uncertain. Trimming removed 6 bases at V and 6 bases at J, with 11 bases between. The CDR3 is 13 amino acids. The germline V gene encodes CDR1 LGHNA and CDR2 YNFKEQ.

The gene calls are TRBV18 and TRBJ1-6; D gene ambiguous. The CDR3 totals 14 residues. V lost 2 bases and J 9 bases, leaving 11 bases between the germline ends. The germline CDR1 and CDR2 sequences are KGHSH and LQKENI. This CDR3 is CASSPRRERSPLHF. The CDR3 region has the DNA TGTGCCAGCTCACCAAGGCGGGAGCGTTCACCCCTCCACTTT.

The V call is TRBV5-1, the J call TRBJ2-3; 11 positions match TRBD2. Per the germline V gene, CDR1 is SGHRS and CDR2 is YFSETQ. The V segment lost 5 bases and the J segment 6 bases; nucleotides outside the gene matches: 8. This CDR3 spans 15 amino acids. The CDR3 here is CASRPQLAGVDTQYF. The CDR3 DNA is TGCGCCAGCAGACCTCAACTAGCGGGAGTTGATACGCAGTATTTT.

The V call is TRBV29-1, the J call TRBJ1-1; TRBD1 might be the D (5 bases). Trimming took off 3 bases at V and 2 bases at J, with 13 bases between the two ends. The CDR3 sequence is 14 residues long. The V gene's germline CDR1 is SQVTM and CDR2 ANQGSEA. The CDR3 bases are TGCAGCGTTGATGAGCAGGGTGTAAACACTGAAGCTTTCTTT. Encoded protein: CSVDEQGVNTEAFF.

The chain recombines TRBV5-4 with TRBJ2-1; possible D gene TRBD1, 6 bases. This CDR3 spans 14 amino acids. The V end lost 0 bases, the J end lost 6 bases, and 10 bases lay between the germline ends. CDR1 and CDR2 (germline): SGHNT, YYREEE (reference sequence). The CDR3 is CASSLGQAPNEQFF. The CDR3 DNA follows: TGTGCCAGCAGCTTGGGACAGGCACCCAATGAGCAGTTCTTC.

This rearrangement joins TRBV6-1 to TRBJ2-7; the D gene is possibly TRBD2 (6 bases). Germline lookup yields CDR1 MNHNS and CDR2 SASEGT. The CDR3 runs to 14 residues. V shed 2 bases and J shed 3 bases, with 11 bases lying between them. The CDR3 nucleotides are TGTGCCAGCAGTGAATTCGGGGGAATCTACGAGCAGTACTTC. Translating it yields CASSEFGGIYEQYF.